This T cell receptor beta chain was recovered during a study of cytomegalovirus exposure and HLA in healthy donors. Findings and limits, study-wide: When analyzed later, a missense DCLRE1C variant was found to be linked to TCR beta V- and J-gene trimming.

This CDR3 has 13 residues. The ends lost 10 bases at V and 3 bases at J; junction bases unmatched: 9. Germline V gene data show CDR1 as MDHEN and CDR2 as SYDVKM. With regard to this clone: Its target is unknown.

The PCR made use of 60 Vbeta and 13 Jbeta primers. TCRdb's table, derived via immunoSEQ multiplex PCR, lists solely in-frame clones and lacks some. This repertoire shows hundreds of thousands of clones, about 80% found once; its top ten account for 2.7%. The sequencing input was PBMCs. V gene TRBV28 combines with J gene TRBJ2-7, with TRBD2 identical over 7 bases. The TCR originated in a woman in her fifties or sixties in good health and CMV-seropositive. The CDR3 sequence is CAITQGGDYEQYF. CDR3 DNA sequence: TGTGCCATCACCCAGGGAGGGGACTACGAGCAGTACTTC.